Listed below are T cell receptor beta chains from one sample, sequenced in a study of T cell changes during pregnancy in multiple sclerosis. Some clones are missing from TCRdb's copy, which holds only in-frame ones; the method was immunoSEQ multiplex PCR. The sample records 75,000 to 95,000 clones, 91% being singletons. The sample consisted of peripheral blood, taken before pregnancy. These receptors all come from a female donor with multiple sclerosis, enrolled in a pregnancy study. CDR3s include the opening cysteine and the closing phenylalanine or tryptophan. Fields, in order: clone size, D gene, J gene, V gene, CDR3 DNA, CDR3 protein. D genes are given only for firm matches. Size values are once, few and many counts, or a class for expanded clones, and some rows have none.

. | TRBD1 | TRBJ1-5 | TRBV2 | TGTGCCAGCAGCAAGGACAGGGTCAATCAGCCCCAGCATTTT | CASSKDRVNQPQHF
. | . | TRBJ2-7 | TRBV11-2 | TGTGCCAGCAGCTTAGTCGGCAGGGTGTACGAGCAGTACTTC | CASSLVGRVYEQYF
. | . | TRBJ1-1 | TRBV28 | TGTGCCAGCAGCGCATTGGGGGCTTTGAGGACTGAAGCTTTCTTT | CASSALGALRTEAFF
. | TRBD2 | TRBJ2-3 | TRBV29-1 | TGCAGCGTCGGGACTAGCGGGGGGGCAACGCAGTATTTT | CSVGTSGGATQYF
. | . | TRBJ1-6 | TRBV6-6 | TGTGCCAGCTCCCTTCCCCGGGATACACCCCTCCACTTT | CASSLPRDTPLHF
. | . | TRBJ2-3 | TRBV5-1 | TGCGCCAGCAGCGTGGTCCTCCCGGGAGAGGCCAATACGCAGTATTTT | CASSVVLPGEANTQYF
once | . | TRBJ2-3 | TRBV19 | TGTGCCAGTAGTGCCTCCGGGGATACGCAGTATTTT | CASSASGDTQYF
. | TRBD1 | TRBJ1-5 | TRBV29-1 | TGCAGCGTCTGGGGGGGACAGGGGAGCAATCAGCCCCAGCATTTT | CSVWGGQGSNQPQHF
. | TRBD1 | TRBJ1-2 | TRBV5-6 | TGTGCCAGCAGCCTTTACGACAGGGGGGTTAGCTATGGCTACACCTTC | CASSLYDRGVSYGYTF
once | . | TRBJ1-2 | TRBV4-2 | TGTGCCAGCAGCCCCCCTGGCAGGGATTATGGCTACACCTTC | CASSPPGRDYGYTF
. | . | TRBJ1-1 | TRBV6-5 | TGTGCCAGCAGTCAAACGCGGAGGAACACTGAAGCTTTCTTT | CASSQTRRNTEAFF
. | . | TRBJ2-6 | TRBV4-1 | TGCGCCAGCAGCCAGGCCAAGACTGGGGCCAACGTCCTGACTTTC | CASSQAKTGANVLTF
. | TRBD2 | TRBJ2-4 | TRBV7-6 | TGTGCCAGCAGCTCCCCCCCGACTAGCGGGGGGCTGTTGGGCAAAAACATTCAGTACTTC | CASSSPPTSGGLLGKNIQYF
. | TRBD1 | TRBJ2-7 | TRBV19 | TGTGCCAGTAGTATAGGTTCGGGACAGTTGTACGAGCAGTACTTC | CASSIGSGQLYEQYF
. | . | TRBJ1-3 | TRBV5-4 | TGTGCCAGCAGCTTAGCGGGACCCTCTGGAAACACCATATATTTT | CASSLAGPSGNTIYF
. | TRBD1 | TRBJ2-5 | TRBV25-1 | TGTGCCAGCAGTCCCCGGACAGGAGTGAGGGAGACCCAGTACTTC | CASSPRTGVRETQYF
. | TRBD1 | TRBJ2-1 | TRBV11-3 | TGTGCCAGCAGCTTAAGGAGGGGGGACAGGAGGGGCAATGAGCAGTTCTTC | CASSLRRGDRRGNEQFF
once | TRBD1 | TRBJ2-5 | TRBV19 | TGTGCCAGCATGGACAGGGGGCTCGGGGAGACCCAGTACTTC | CASMDRGLGETQYF
few | TRBD2 | TRBJ2-4 | TRBV6-1 | TGTGCCAGCACAGGACTAGCGAAAAACATTCAGTACTTC | CASTGLAKNIQYF
. | TRBD1 | TRBJ1-2 | TRBV7-2 | TGTGCCAGCAGTTTAAGCCCCTCCGGGACAGGATCCTATGGCTACACCTTC | CASSLSPSGTGSYGYTF
. | . | TRBJ2-7 | TRBV7-2 | TGTGCCAGCAGGCCCGGGGGAGGTCACGAGCAGTACTTC | CASRPGGGHEQYF
. | . | TRBJ2-6 | TRBV30 | TGTGCCTGGAAGGGGGGGGTCTCTGGGGCCAACGTCCTGACTTTC | CAWKGGVSGANVLTF
. | TRBD2 | TRBJ2-7 | TRBV25-1 | TGTGCCAGCAGTGAATTCGGGGGGACTAAGTCCTACGAGCAGTACTTC | CASSEFGGTKSYEQYF
. | TRBD1 | TRBJ2-7 | TRBV5-1 | TGCGCCAGCCGACAGGGGAGCTCCTACGAGCAGTACTTC | CASRQGSSYEQYF
once | TRBD1 | TRBJ2-5 | TRBV9 | TGTGCCAGCAGCGTAGAAGGGACAGGGAGAGAGACCCAGTACTTC | CASSVEGTGRETQYF
. | TRBD1 | TRBJ1-1 | TRBV28 | TGTGCCAGCAGTCCAGTGGGACAGGGACGAGCTTTCTTT | CASSPVGQGRAFF
. | . | TRBJ2-5 | TRBV5-1 | TGCGCCAGCAGCTTGGACAGCGGGCAGCAAGAGACCCAGTACTTC | CASSLDSGQQETQYF
. | TRBD1 | TRBJ1-5 | TRBV19 | TGTGCCAGTAGTATCAGACAGGGGGGCAATCAGCCCCAGCATTTT | CASSIRQGGNQPQHF
once | . | TRBJ2-5 | TRBV5-8 | TGTGCCAGCACCTTAGGGGGGGTACAAGAGACCCAGTACTTC | CASTLGGVQETQYF
. | TRBD1 | TRBJ2-7 | TRBV23-1 | TGCGCCAGCAGTCCCGGGACAGGGGGGTACGAGCAGTACTTC | CASSPGTGGYEQYF
. | . | TRBJ2-3 | TRBV5-4 | TGTGCCAGCAGCCCAAACAGAGATACGCAGTATTTT | CASSPNRDTQYF
. | TRBD2 | TRBJ2-1 | TRBV6-5 | TGTGCCAGCAGTTACTCGCGGGAGACAAACAATGAGCAGTTCTTC | CASSYSRETNNEQFF
. | TRBD1 | TRBJ1-1 | TRBV27 | TGTGCCAGCAGTATACGGGGGACAGGGAATGAAGCTTTCTTT | CASSIRGTGNEAFF
. | . | TRBJ1-2 | TRBV7-8 | TGTGCCAGCAGCTTAGCGCTTCAATTCGGGGGCTACACCTTC | CASSLALQFGGYTF
. | TRBD2 | TRBJ2-3 | TRBV5-4 | TGTGCCAGCAGCTCGGGTGAAGAGCGGGGTCCCACAGATACGCAGTATTTT | CASSSGEERGPTDTQYF
. | . | TRBJ1-5 | TRBV2 | TGTGCCAGCAGTTGGACAACCACGATCAGGGCCCAGCATTTT | CASSWTTTIRAQHF
. | TRBD2 | TRBJ2-2 | TRBV4-2 | TGTGCCAGCAGCCAAGTAGCGGGGGGGCGGACCGGGGAGCTGTTTTTT | CASSQVAGGRTGELFF
. | TRBD1 | TRBJ2-5 | TRBV30 | TGTGCCTGGAGGAAATTAGGGACAGGGGGCGAGACCCAGTACTTC | CAWRKLGTGGETQYF
once | TRBD2 | TRBJ2-7 | TRBV7-6 | TGTGCCAGCAGCTTATACCCCCGGGGAGGGCGGGAGCAGTACTTC | CASSLYPRGGREQYF
. | . | TRBJ1-1 | TRBV7-3 | TGTGCCAGCAGCCATTTCACTGAAGCTTTCTTT | CASSHFTEAFF
. | . | TRBJ2-7 | TRBV6-6 | TGTGCCAGCAGTTCTATCTACGAGCAGTACTTC | CASSSIYEQYF
. | . | TRBJ1-1 | TRBV27 | TGTGCCAGCAGTTTAACAGGTGGTGAAGCTTTCTTT | CASSLTGGEAFF
. | . | TRBJ1-1 | TRBV9 | TGTGCCAGCAGCGGGACACTGAACACTGAAGCTTTCTTT | CASSGTLNTEAFF
. | TRBD1 | TRBJ1-4 | TRBV19 | TGTGCCAGTAGTACGTCTGGGCACAGGGGTGGGGACGAAAAACTGTTTTTT | CASSTSGHRGGDEKLFF
. | . | TRBJ1-5 | TRBV7-8 | TGTGCCAGCAGCGCCAGCGTGGCATTAGAAAGCAATCAGCCCCAGCATTTT | CASSASVALESNQPQHF
. | . | TRBJ1-2 | TRBV7-7 | TGTGCCAGCAGCTCGGCCCCCCCGGGGGATTATGGCTACACCTTC | CASSSAPPGDYGYTF
. | . | TRBJ1-1 | TRBV5-4 | TGTGCCAGCAGCCGGGGGGAGGGCGTGGCGGGGACTGAAGCTTTCTTT | CASSRGEGVAGTEAFF
. | . | TRBJ1-1 | TRBV7-9 | TGTGCCAGCAGCTCCCAATCGAACACTGAAGCTTTCTTT | CASSSQSNTEAFF
. | . | TRBJ1-1 | TRBV7-2 | TGTGCCAGCAGCTTAGCGGCCGGAGACACTGAAGCTTTCTTT | CASSLAAGDTEAFF
. | TRBD1 | TRBJ2-2 | TRBV5-4 | TGTGCCAGCAGCTCTCTGGACAGGGTTAACACCGGGGAGCTGTTTTTT | CASSSLDRVNTGELFF
. | TRBD2 | TRBJ2-2 | TRBV7-3 | TGTGCCAGCAGCCCCCGCAGACTAGCGGGTTTCGGGGAGCTGTTTTTT | CASSPRRLAGFGELFF
. | TRBD1 | TRBJ1-3 | TRBV2 | TGTGCCAGGACAGGGGTTCTTGGAAACACCATATATTTT | CARTGVLGNTIYF
. | TRBD1 | TRBJ2-7 | TRBV5-1 | TGCGCCAGCAGCTGGGGGGACAGGGGGGCCTCCTACGAGCAGTACTTC | CASSWGDRGASYEQYF
. | . | TRBJ1-1 | TRBV6-6 | TGTGCCAGCAGGGGACTAGGGGTTATGAACACTGAAGCTTTCTTT | CASRGLGVMNTEAFF
. | . | TRBJ2-5 | TRBV7-7 | TGTGCCAGCAGCGCGGACATTGGAAACACAGAGACCCAGTACTTC | CASSADIGNTETQYF
. | TRBD1 | TRBJ2-7 | TRBV7-6 | TGTGCATCCGGACAGGCTAGCTCCTACGAGCAGTACTTC | CASGQASSYEQYF
. | . | TRBJ1-1 | TRBV5-4 | TGTGCCACCCAATTCCAGGCACACACTGAAGCTTTCTTT | CATQFQAHTEAFF